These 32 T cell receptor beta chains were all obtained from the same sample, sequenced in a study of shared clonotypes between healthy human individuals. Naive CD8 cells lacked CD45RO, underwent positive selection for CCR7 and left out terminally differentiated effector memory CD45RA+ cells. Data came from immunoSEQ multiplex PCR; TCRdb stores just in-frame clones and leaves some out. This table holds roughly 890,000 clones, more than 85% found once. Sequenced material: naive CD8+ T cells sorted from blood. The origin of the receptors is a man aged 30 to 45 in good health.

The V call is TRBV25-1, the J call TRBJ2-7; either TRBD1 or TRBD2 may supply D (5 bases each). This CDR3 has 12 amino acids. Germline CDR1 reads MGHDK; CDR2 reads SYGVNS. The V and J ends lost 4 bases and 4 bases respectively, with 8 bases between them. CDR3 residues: CASSGGSYEQYF. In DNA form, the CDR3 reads TGTGCCAGCAGTGGGGGGTCTTACGAGCAGTACTTC.

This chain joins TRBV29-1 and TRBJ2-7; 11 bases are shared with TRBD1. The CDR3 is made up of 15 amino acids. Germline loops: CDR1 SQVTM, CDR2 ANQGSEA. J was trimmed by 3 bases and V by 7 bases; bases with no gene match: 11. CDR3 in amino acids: CSGNGTGGVLYEQYF. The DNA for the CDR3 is TGCAGCGGGAACGGGACAGGGGGTGTCCTCTACGAGCAGTACTTC.

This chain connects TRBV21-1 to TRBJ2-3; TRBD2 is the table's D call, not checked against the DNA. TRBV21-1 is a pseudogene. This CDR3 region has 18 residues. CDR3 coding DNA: TGTGCCAGCAGCAAGAGAGATAGAGCGGGAGGGGACACAGATACGCAGTATTTT. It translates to CASSKRDRAGGDTDTQYF.

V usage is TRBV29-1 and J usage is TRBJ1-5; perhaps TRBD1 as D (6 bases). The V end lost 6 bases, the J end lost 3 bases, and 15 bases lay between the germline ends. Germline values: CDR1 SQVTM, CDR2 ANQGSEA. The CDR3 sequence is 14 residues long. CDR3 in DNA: TGCAGCGTGGGGGCCGACGGATCCAATCAGCCCCAGCATTTT. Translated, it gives CSVGADGSNQPQHF.

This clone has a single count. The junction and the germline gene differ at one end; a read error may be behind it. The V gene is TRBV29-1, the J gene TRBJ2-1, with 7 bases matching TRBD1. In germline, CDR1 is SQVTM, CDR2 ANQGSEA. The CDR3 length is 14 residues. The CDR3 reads CSVEGGGAYNEQFF. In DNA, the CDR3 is TGCAGCGTTGAAGGAGGGGGCGCCTATAATGAGCAGTTCTTC.

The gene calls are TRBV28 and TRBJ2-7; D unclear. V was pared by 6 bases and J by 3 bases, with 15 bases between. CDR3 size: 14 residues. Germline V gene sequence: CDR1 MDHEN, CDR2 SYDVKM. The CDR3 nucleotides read TGTGCCAGCAGAACCATGGGCTACGGCTACGAGCAGTACTTC. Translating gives CASRTMGYGYEQYF. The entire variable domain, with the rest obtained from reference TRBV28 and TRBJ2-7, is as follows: DVKVTQSSRYLVKRTGEKVFLECVQDMDHENMFWYRQDPGLGLRLIYFSYDVKMKEKGDIPEGYSVSREKKERFSLILESASTNQTSMYLCASRTMGYGYEQYFGPGTRLTVT.

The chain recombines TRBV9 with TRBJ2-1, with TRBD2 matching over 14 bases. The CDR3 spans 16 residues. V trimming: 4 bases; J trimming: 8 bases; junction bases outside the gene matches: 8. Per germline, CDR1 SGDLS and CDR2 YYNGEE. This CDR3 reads CASSLNPGLAGDEQFF. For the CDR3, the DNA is TGTGCCAGCAGCCTTAACCCGGGACTAGCGGGAGATGAGCAGTTCTTC.

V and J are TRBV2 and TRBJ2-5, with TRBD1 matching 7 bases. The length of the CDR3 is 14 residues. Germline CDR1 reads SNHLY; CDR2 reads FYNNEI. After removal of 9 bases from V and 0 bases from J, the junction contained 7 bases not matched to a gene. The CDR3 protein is CARSTDRDQETQYF. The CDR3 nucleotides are TGTGCCAGGAGCACAGACAGGGACCAAGAGACCCAGTACTTC.

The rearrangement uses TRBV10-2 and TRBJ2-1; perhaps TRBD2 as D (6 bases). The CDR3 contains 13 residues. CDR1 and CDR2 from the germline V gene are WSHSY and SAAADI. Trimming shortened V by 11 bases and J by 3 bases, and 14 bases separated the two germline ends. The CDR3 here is CAAMAGNYNEQFF. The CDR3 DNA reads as TGCGCCGCTATGGCGGGGAACTACAATGAGCAGTTCTTC.

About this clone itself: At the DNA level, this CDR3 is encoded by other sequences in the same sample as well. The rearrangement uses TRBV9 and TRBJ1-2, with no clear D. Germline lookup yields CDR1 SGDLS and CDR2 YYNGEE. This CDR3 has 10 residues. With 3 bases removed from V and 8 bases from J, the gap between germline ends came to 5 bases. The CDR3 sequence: CASSGRGYTF. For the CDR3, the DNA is TGTGCCAGCAGCGGTCGCGGCTACACCTTC.

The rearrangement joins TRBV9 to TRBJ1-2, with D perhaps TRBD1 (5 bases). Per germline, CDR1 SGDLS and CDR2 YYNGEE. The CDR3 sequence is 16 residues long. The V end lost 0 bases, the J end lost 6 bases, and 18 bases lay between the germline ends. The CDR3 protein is CASSVAWLEGPDGYTF. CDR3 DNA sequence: TGTGCCAGCAGCGTAGCTTGGCTGGAGGGGCCGGATGGCTACACCTTC.

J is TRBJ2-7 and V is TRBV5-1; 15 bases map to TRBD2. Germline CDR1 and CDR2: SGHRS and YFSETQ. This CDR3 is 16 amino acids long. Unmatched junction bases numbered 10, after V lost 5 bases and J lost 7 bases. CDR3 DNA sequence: TGCGCCAGCAGTCATGAGGGACTAGCGGGAGGAGGGGAGCAGTACTTC. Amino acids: CASSHEGLAGGGEQYF. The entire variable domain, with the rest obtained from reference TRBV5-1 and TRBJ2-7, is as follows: KAGVTQTPRYLIKTRGQQVTLSCSPISGHRSVSWYQQTPGQGLQFLFEYFSETQRNKGNFPGRFSGRQFSNSRSEMNVSTLELGDSALYLCASSHEGLAGGGEQYFGPGTRLTVT.

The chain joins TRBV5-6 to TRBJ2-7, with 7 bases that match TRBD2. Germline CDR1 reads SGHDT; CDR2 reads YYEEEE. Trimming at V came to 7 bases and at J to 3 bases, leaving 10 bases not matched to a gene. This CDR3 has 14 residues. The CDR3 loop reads CASQRGTSLYEQYF. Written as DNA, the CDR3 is TGTGCCAGCCAGCGGGGAACATCTCTCTACGAGCAGTACTTC.

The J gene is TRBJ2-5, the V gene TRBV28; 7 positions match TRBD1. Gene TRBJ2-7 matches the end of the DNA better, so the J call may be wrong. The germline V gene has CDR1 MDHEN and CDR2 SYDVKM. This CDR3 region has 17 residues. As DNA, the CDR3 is TGTGCCACCTTCTCGGGCATTATAGGGACAGAACTCTACGAGCAGTACTTC. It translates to CATFSGIIGTELYEQYF.

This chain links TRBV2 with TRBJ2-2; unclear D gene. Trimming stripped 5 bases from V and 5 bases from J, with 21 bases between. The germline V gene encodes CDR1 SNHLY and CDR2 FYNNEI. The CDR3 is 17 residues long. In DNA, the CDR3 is TGTGCCAGCAGTCCGGATGGGGTTGGCTTCCTGACCGGGGAGCTGTTTTTT. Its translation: CASSPDGVGFLTGELFF.

The CDR3 DNA follows: TGTGCCAGCAGTGACACAGGGGGTGGCACTGAAGCTTTCTTT. Protein sequence: CASSDTGGGTEAFF. The chain joins TRBV6-1 to TRBJ1-1, with TRBD1 identical over 8 bases. Germline-derived CDR1 and CDR2 are MNHNS and SASEGT. CDR3 length: 14 amino acids. J gave up 4 bases and V 3 bases, and 4 bases lay outside the gene matches.

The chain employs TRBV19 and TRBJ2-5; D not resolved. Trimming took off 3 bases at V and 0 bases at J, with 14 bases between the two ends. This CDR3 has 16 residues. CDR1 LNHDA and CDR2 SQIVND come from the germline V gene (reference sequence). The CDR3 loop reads CASSMGLRPNQETQYF. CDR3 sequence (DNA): TGTGCCAGTAGTATGGGTTTGAGACCGAACCAAGAGACCCAGTACTTC.

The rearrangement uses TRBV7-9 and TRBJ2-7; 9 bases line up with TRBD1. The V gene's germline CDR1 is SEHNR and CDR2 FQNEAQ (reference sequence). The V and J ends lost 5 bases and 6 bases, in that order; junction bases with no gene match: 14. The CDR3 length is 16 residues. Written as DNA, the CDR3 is TGTGCCAGCAGCCCGAGGGACGGGACAGGGAGATTCGAGCAGTACTTC. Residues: CASSPRDGTGRFEQYF.

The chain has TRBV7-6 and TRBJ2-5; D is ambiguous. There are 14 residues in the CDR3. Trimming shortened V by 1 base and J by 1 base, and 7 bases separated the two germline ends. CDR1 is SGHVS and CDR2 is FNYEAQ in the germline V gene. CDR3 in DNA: TGTGCCAGCAGCTTAGGGTTCCTCCAAGAGACCCAGTACTTC. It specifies CASSLGFLQETQYF.

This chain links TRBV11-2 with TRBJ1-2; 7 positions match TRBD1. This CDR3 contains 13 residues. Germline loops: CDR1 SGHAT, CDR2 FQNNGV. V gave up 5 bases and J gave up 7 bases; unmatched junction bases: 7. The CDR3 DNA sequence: TGTGCCAGCAGCCCCGGGGACAGCTTTGGCTACACCTTC. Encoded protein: CASSPGDSFGYTF.

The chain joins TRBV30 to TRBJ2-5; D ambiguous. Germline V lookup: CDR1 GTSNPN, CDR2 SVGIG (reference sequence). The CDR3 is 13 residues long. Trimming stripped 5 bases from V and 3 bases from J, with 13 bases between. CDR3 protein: CAWEPWAEETQYF. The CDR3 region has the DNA TGTGCCTGGGAACCGTGGGCAGAAGAGACCCAGTACTTC.

The CDR3 loop is CASSQGRGAYNEQFF. Written as DNA, the CDR3 is TGCGCCAGCAGCCAAGGCAGGGGAGCCTACAATGAGCAGTTCTTC. This chain links TRBV4-3 with TRBJ2-1, with a possible D match to TRBD1 (6 bases). Germline values: CDR1 LGHNA, CDR2 YSLEER. The V end lost 1 base, the J end lost 2 bases, and 9 bases lay between the germline ends. The CDR3 extends over 15 amino acids.

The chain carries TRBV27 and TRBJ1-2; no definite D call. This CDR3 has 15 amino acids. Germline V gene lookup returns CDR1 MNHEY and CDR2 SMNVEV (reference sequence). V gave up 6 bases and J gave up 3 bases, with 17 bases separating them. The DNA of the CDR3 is TGTGCCAGCAGATATATCAGAGGGAGTTACTATGGCTACACCTTC. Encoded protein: CASRYIRGSYYGYTF.

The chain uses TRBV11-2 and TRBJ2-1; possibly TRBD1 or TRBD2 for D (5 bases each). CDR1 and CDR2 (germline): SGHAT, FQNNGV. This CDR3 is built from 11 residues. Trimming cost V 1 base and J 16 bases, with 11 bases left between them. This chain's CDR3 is CASSLGDRHFF. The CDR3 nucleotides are TGTGCCAGCAGCTTAGGGGACCGTCACTTCTTC.

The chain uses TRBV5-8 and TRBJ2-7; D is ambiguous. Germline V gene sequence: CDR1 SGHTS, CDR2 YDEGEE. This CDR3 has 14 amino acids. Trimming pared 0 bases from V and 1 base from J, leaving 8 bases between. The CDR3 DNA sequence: TGTGCCAGCAGCTTGGATGGACCATCCTACGAGCAGTACTTC. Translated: CASSLDGPSYEQYF.

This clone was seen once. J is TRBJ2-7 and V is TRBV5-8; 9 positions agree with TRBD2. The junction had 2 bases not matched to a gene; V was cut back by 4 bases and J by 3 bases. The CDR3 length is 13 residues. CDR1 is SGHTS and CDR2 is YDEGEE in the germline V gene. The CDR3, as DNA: TGTGCCAGCAGCCAGACTAGCGGCTACGAGCAGTACTTC. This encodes CASSQTSGYEQYF.

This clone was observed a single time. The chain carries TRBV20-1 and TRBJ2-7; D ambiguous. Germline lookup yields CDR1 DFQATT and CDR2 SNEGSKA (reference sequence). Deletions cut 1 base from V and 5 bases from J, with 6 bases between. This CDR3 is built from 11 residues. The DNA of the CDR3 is TGCAGTGCTAGAGCTCCAAACGAGCAGTACTTC. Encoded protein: CSARAPNEQYF.

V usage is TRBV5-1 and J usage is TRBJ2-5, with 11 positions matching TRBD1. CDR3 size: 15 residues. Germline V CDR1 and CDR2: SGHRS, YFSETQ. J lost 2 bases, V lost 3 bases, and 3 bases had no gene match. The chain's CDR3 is CASSSGTGGQETQYF. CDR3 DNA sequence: TGCGCCAGCAGCTCCGGGACAGGGGGGCAAGAGACCCAGTACTTC. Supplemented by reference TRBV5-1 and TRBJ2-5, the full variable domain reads KAGVTQTPRYLIKTRGQQVTLSCSPISGHRSVSWYQQTPGQGLQFLFEYFSETQRNKGNFPGRFSGRQFSNSRSEMNVSTLELGDSALYLCASSSGTGGQETQYFGPGTRLLVL.

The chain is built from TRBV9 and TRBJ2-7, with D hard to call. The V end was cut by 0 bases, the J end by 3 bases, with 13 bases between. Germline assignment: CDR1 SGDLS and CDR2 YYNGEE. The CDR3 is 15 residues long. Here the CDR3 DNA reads TGTGCCAGCAGCGTAGGGGTGTCTTCGGGCTACGAGCAGTACTTC. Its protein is CASSVGVSSGYEQYF.

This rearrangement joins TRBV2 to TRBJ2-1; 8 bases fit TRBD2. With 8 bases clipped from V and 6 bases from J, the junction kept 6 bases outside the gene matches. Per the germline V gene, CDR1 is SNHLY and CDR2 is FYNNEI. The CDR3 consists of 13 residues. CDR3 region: CASGGTSGNEQFF. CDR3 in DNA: TGTGCCAGCGGGGGAACTAGCGGCAATGAGCAGTTCTTC.

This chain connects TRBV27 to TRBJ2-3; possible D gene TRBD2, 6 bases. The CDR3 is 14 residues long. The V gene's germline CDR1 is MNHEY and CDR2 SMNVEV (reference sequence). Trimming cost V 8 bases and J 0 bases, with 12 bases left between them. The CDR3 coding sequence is TGTGCCAGCTCCGCTAGCGTAAGCACAGATACGCAGTATTTT. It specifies CASSASVSTDTQYF.

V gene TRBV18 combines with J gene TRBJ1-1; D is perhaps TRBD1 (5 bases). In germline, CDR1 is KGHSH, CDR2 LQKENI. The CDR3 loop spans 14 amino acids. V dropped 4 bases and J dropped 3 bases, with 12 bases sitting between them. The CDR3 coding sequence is TGTGCCAGCTCACAACCAGGGACTGACACTGAAGCTTTCTTT. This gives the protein CASSQPGTDTEAFF.